Below, 21 T cell receptor beta chains from the same sample are listed, as sequenced in a study of blood T cell repertoires in COVID-19. This table comes from immunoSEQ multiplex PCR, and its TCRdb copy is limited to in-frame clones, with some not included. Altogether about 280,000 clones are present, 82% being singletons, with the ten largest covering 5%. Sequenced material: PBMCs or T cells enriched from blood (not recorded which). These receptors all stem from a man in his forties who had been exposed to COVID-19.

In nucleotides, the CDR3 is TGTGCCAGCAGCGTGCAGGGACTTTACGAGCAGTACTTC. Protein: CASSVQGLYEQYF. V and J are TRBV3-1 (or the pseudogene TRBV3-2) and TRBJ2-7; tentatively, D is TRBD2 (6 bases). The V gene lost 5 bases and the J gene lost 4 bases, with 12 bases spanning the gap. The CDR3 has 13 amino acids. Germline-derived CDR1 and CDR2 are LGHDT and YNNKEL (reference sequence).

A single count supports this clone. V usage is TRBV24-1 and J usage is TRBJ2-1, with D maybe TRBD1 (6 bases). CDR1 is KGHDR, CDR2 SFDVKD, per germline. V lost 4 bases, J lost 0 bases, and 15 bases lay in between. The CDR3 consists of 17 residues. CDR3 in DNA: TGTGCCACCAGTGAGCCAAACAGGGCAAGCTCCTACAATGAGCAGTTCTTC. It is translated as CATSEPNRASSYNEQFF.

The V and J genes are TRBV27 and TRBJ2-7, with 11 bases fitting TRBD2. Trimming removed 5 bases from V and 2 bases from J; junction bases left unmatched: 5. CDR1 is MNHEY and CDR2 is SMNVEV in the germline V gene (reference sequence). This CDR3 region has 15 residues. CDR3 loop: CASSTRLAGTYEQYF. DNA for the CDR3: TGTGCCAGCAGTACCCGACTAGCGGGAACCTACGAGCAGTACTTC.

The chain uses TRBV4-2 and TRBJ1-6, with unresolved D. Looked up from germline, CDR1 is LGHNA and CDR2 is YNFKEQ. V was shortened by 0 bases and J by 7 bases, with 7 bases between the two germline ends. The CDR3 has 14 residues. This CDR3 reads CASSQDPENSPLHF. CDR3 sequence (DNA): TGTGCCAGCAGCCAAGACCCGGAGAATTCACCCCTCCACTTT.

The genes are TRBV19 and TRBJ1-5; D is unclear. In germline, CDR1 is LNHDA, CDR2 SQIVND (reference sequence). Trimming removed 3 bases at V and 1 base at J, with 7 bases between. This CDR3 spans 14 amino acids. This CDR3 is CASSIPSSNQPQHF. For the CDR3, the DNA is TGTGCCAGTAGTATCCCGTCGAGCAATCAGCCCCAGCATTTT.

This clone was picked up one time. The genes are TRBV7-3 and TRBJ1-6; 7 positions match TRBD1. The germline gives CDR1 SGHTA, CDR2 FQGTGA. CDR3 length: 15 residues. V was clipped by 3 bases and J by 6 bases; unmatched bases: 5. CDR3 in amino acids: CASSLNRGTNSPLHF. In DNA form, the CDR3 reads TGTGCCAGCAGCTTGAACAGGGGTACTAATTCACCCCTCCACTTT.

The chain carries TRBV24-1 and TRBJ2-1, with D possibly TRBD2 on 5 matching bases. The V gene lost 3 bases and the J gene lost 5 bases, with 16 bases spanning the gap. The CDR3 runs to 16 residues. Germline values: CDR1 KGHDR, CDR2 SFDVKD. The CDR3 DNA follows: TGTGCCACCAGTGATAGTGCCCGCGGACTCCACAATGAGCAGTTCTTC. Its protein is CATSDSARGLHNEQFF.

J is TRBJ2-3 and V is TRBV9, with 12 bases that match TRBD2. This CDR3 spans 16 amino acids. Trimming at V came to 3 bases and at J to 4 bases, leaving 6 bases not matched to a gene. CDR1 and CDR2 (germline): SGDLS, YYNGEE. CDR3 bases: TGTGCCAGCAGCGCACTAGCGGGAGGAGGGTCAGATACGCAGTATTTT. Protein sequence: CASSALAGGGSDTQYF.

Of note for this clone: Its ends do not fully match the called genes, so a read error is possible. The V call is TRBV7-7, the J call TRBJ2-3; D perhaps matches TRBD1 (5 bases). Germline V gene sequence: CDR1 SSHAT, CDR2 FNYEAQ (reference sequence). The CDR3 totals 16 residues. CDR3 protein: CASSPNTGGGTDTQYF. CDR3 sequence (DNA): TGTGCTAGCAGCCCCAACACAGGTGGGGGCACAGATACGCAGTATTTT.

CDR3 in amino acids: CASSLGSGTQHF. The CDR3 DNA is TGTGCCAGCAGCTTAGGAAGCGGCACCCAGCATTTT. The chain is built from TRBV7-9 and TRBJ1-5; D unresolved. V was shortened by 1 base and J by 11 bases, with 9 bases between the two germline ends. The CDR3 totals 12 residues. Germline assignment: CDR1 SEHNR and CDR2 FQNEAQ (reference sequence). The whole variable domain, remainder taken from reference TRBV7-9 and TRBJ1-5, is DTGVSQNPRHKITKRGQNVTFRCDPISEHNRLYWYRQTLGQGPEFLTYFQNEAQLEKSRLLSDRFSAERPKGSFSTLEIQRTEQGDSAMYLCASSLGSGTQHFGDGTRLSIL.

The table lists this clone with a few counts. The rearrangement links TRBV2 to TRBJ1-1, with 8 bases identical to TRBD1. Trimming removed 5 bases from V and 6 bases from J; junction bases left unmatched: 2. CDR1 is SNHLY and CDR2 is FYNNEI in the germline V gene. The CDR3 totals 12 residues. The CDR3 DNA is TGTGCCAGCAGTCCGGACAGGGCTGAAGCTTTCTTT. As protein: CASSPDRAEAFF.

The J gene is TRBJ1-1, the V gene TRBV7-8, with a weak D call TRBD1 (6 bases). CDR1 SGHVS and CDR2 FQNEAQ come from the germline V gene. The CDR3 spans 14 residues. V gave up 3 bases and J gave up 4 bases, with 12 bases separating them. CDR3: CASSFDRRATEAFF. CDR3 coding DNA: TGTGCCAGCAGCTTCGACAGGCGGGCCACTGAAGCTTTCTTT.

This chain uses TRBV18 with TRBJ1-4; 8 positions match TRBD1. The CDR3 is 15 residues long. J gave up 4 bases and V 2 bases, and 3 bases lay outside the gene matches. CDR1 and CDR2 (germline): KGHSH, LQKENI. CDR3 in DNA: TGTGCCAGCTCACCATACGACAGGGGTAATGAAAAACTGTTTTTT. Its protein is CASSPYDRGNEKLFF.

The chain uses TRBV29-1 and TRBJ2-2; D remains unclear. The ends were cut back, 4 bases at V and 7 bases at J, with 7 bases in the middle. Germline loops: CDR1 SQVTM, CDR2 ANQGSEA. The CDR3 sequence is 11 residues long. CDR3 in DNA: TGCAGCGTTGGGCACCTCGGGGAGCTGTTTTTT. Translating gives CSVGHLGELFF.

The rearrangement uses TRBV5-4 and TRBJ1-3; the match to TRBD1 covers 9 bases. V was pared by 4 bases and J by 7 bases, with 6 bases of the junction left unmatched. Germline lookup yields CDR1 SGHNT and CDR2 YYREEE (reference sequence). This CDR3 comprises 14 residues. CDR3: CASSRRTGENTIYF. CDR3 sequence (DNA): TGTGCCAGCAGCCGCAGGACAGGGGAGAACACCATATATTTT.

The chain is built from TRBV19 and TRBJ2-1; 10 bases align to TRBD2. The CDR3 has 17 amino acids. The J segment lost 7 bases and the V segment lost 4 bases, leaving 13 bases of the junction unmatched. Germline V gene data show CDR1 as LNHDA and CDR2 as SQIVND (reference sequence). The CDR3 spells CASSTTHIRTSGNEQFF. CDR3 sequence (DNA): TGTGCCAGTAGTACAACTCATATTCGGACTAGCGGTAATGAGCAGTTCTTC.

This rearrangement joins TRBV27 to TRBJ1-2, with D hard to call. V was cut by 5 bases and J by 2 bases, with 15 bases left in between. The CDR3 is made up of 15 amino acids. CDR1 MNHEY and CDR2 SMNVEV come from the germline V gene (reference sequence). The CDR3 DNA reads as TGTGCCAGCAGTGCGTCCGCAGGTATAAACTATGGCTACACCTTC. This gives the protein CASSASAGINYGYTF.

V and J are TRBV24-1 and TRBJ1-6; D is ambiguous. V lost 5 bases, J lost 8 bases, and 9 bases lay in between. Germline V lookup: CDR1 KGHDR, CDR2 SFDVKD. The CDR3 length is 13 residues. DNA for the CDR3: TGTGCCACCAGTGTGGGAGACTATTCACCCCTCCACTTT. Translation gives CATSVGDYSPLHF.

The chain recombines TRBV6-4 with TRBJ2-2; 7 nucleotides match TRBD2. V was clipped by 0 bases and J by 4 bases; unmatched bases: 5. The germline CDR1 and CDR2 sequences are MRHNA and SNTAGT. This CDR3 contains 16 residues. CDR3 coding DNA: TGTGCCAGCAGTGACTCCGCAGGGAGGGGCACCGGGGAGCTGTTTTTT. Its protein is CASSDSAGRGTGELFF.

The gene calls are TRBV7-3 and TRBJ2-5, with TRBD1 matching over 9 bases. The CDR3 is 16 amino acids. The trim removed 4 bases at V and 5 bases at J, leaving 11 bases unmatched. Germline-derived CDR1 and CDR2 are SGHTA and FQGTGA. The CDR3 region is CASSSPGQGRPETQYF. The CDR3 nucleotides read TGTGCCAGCAGCTCCCCGGGACAGGGAAGGCCCGAGACCCAGTACTTC.

The gene calls are TRBV10-2 and TRBJ1-2, with a possible D match to TRBD1 (5 bases). Trimming stripped 3 bases from V and 6 bases from J, with 11 bases between. In germline, CDR1 is WSHSY, CDR2 SAAADI. The CDR3 runs to 13 residues. In nucleotides, the CDR3 is TGCGCCAGCAGTGAAGGGTCAGGGAATGGCTACACCTTC. It is translated as CASSEGSGNGYTF.